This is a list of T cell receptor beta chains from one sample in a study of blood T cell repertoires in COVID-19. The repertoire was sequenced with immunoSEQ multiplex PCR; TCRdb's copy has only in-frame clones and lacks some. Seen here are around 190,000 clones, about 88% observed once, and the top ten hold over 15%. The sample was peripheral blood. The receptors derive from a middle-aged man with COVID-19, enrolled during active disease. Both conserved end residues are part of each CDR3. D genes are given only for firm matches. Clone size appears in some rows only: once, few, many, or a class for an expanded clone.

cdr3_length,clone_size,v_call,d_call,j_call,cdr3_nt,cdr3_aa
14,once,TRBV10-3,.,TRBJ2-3,TGTGCCACCCGTACAGAAACAAGCACAGATACGCAGTATTTT,CATRTETSTDTQYF
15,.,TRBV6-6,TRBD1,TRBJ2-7,TGTGCCAGCAAGGAAGACAGGGGAAGTCTCTACGAGCAGTACTTC,CASKEDRGSLYEQYF
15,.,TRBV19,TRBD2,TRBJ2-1,TGTGCCAGTACCTCCAATAGCGGGGGTTACAATGAGCAGTTCTTC,CASTSNSGGYNEQFF
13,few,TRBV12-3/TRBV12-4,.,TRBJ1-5,TGTGCCAGCAGTTTTTCCCACGGTCAGCCCCAGCATTTT,CASSFSHGQPQHF
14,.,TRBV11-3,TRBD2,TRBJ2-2,TGTGCCAGCAGCCCAATAGCGGGACCAGGGGAGCTGTTTTTT,CASSPIAGPGELFF
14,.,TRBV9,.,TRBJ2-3,TGTGCCAGCAGCGTACTAGCAGGCACAGATACGCAGTATTTT,CASSVLAGTDTQYF
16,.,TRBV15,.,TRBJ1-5,TGTGCCACCAGCAGAGATCAGGGAAATAGCAATCAGCCCCAGCATTTT,CATSRDQGNSNQPQHF
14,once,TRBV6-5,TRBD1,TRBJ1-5,TGTGCCAGCAGTTACAATGGACAGGAGCAGCCCCAGCATTTT,CASSYNGQEQPQHF
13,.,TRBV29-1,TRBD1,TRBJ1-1,TGCAGCGTGAGCGGGCAGGGGGACACTGAAGCTTTCTTT,CSVSGQGDTEAFF
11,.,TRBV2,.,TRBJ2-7,TGTGCCAGCAGTGCCACCTACGAGCAGTACTTC,CASSATYEQYF
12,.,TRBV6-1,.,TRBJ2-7,TGTGCCAGCAGTGAGAGCTCCTACGAGCAGTACTTC,CASSESSYEQYF
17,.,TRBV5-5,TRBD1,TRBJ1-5,TGTGCCAGCAGCCAAGGGACAGGGTCTTATAGCAATCAGCCCCAGCATTTT,CASSQGTGSYSNQPQHF
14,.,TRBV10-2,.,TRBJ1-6,TGCGCCAGCAAGACAAGCTCCTATAATTCACCCCTCCACTTT,CASKTSSYNSPLHF
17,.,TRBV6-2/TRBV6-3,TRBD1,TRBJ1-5,TGTGCCAGCAGCCGGGACAGCCTTGATTTTAGCAATCAGCCCCAGCATTTT,CASSRDSLDFSNQPQHF
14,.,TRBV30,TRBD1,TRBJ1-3,TGTGCCTGGAGTCAGAGGGGGCTGGGAAACACCATATATTTT,CAWSQRGLGNTIYF
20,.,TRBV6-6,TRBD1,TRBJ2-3,TGTGCCAGCAGCCCAAGGGACAGAGTGTTTTTCGGCCCCGGAGCAGATACGCAGTATTTT,CASSPRDRVFFGPGADTQYF
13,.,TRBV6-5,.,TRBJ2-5,TGTGCCAGCATTTCACAGGGATGGGAGACCCAGTACTTC,CASISQGWETQYF
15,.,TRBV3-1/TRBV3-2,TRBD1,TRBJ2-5,TGTGCCAGCACACTAATCGGGACAGGGAGTGGGACCCAGTACTTC,CASTLIGTGSGTQYF
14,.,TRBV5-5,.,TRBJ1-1,TGTGCCAGCAGCTACGGGGGTAGCTTTAGGGAAGCTTTCTTT,CASSYGGSFREAFF
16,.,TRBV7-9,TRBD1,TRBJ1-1,TGTGCCAGCACCAAGCAGGGGGCGAGGACGAACACTGAAGCTTTCTTT,CASTKQGARTNTEAFF
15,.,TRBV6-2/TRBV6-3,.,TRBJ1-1,TGTGCCAGCAGCTTAGACCGACCGGGGGACACTGAAGCTTTCTTT,CASSLDRPGDTEAFF
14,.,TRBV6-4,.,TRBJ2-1,TGTGCCAGCAGTCGACTAGGAGGGGCCAATGAGCAGTTCTTC,CASSRLGGANEQFF
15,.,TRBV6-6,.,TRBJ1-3,TGTGCCAGCAGTCCTGACAGAGGCTCTGGAAACACCATATATTTT,CASSPDRGSGNTIYF
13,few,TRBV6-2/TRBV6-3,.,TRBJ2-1,TGTGCCAGCAGTGAGGGGGAGTACAATGAGCAGTTCTTC,CASSEGEYNEQFF
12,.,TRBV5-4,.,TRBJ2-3,TGTGCCAGCAGCCCTCCAGGGGATACGCAGTATTTT,CASSPPGDTQYF
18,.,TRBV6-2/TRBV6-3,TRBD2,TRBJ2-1,TGTGCCAGCAGTTTCCGGACTAGCGGGGGGGCCTCAAACATCGAGCAGTTCTTC,CASSFRTSGGASNIEQFF
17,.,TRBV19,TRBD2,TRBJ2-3,TGTGCCAGTAGTACCAGTCCCACGGCGGGGGGGCGAGATACGCAGTATTTT,CASSTSPTAGGRDTQYF
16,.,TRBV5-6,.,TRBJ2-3,TGTGCCAGCAGCTCAGGGCAGAGAGATCACACAGATACGCAGTATTTT,CASSSGQRDHTDTQYF
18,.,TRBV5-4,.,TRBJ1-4,TGTGCCAGCAGCCCGGGGACCGGGACAATTGCAACTAATGAAAAACTGTTTTTT,CASSPGTGTIATNEKLFF
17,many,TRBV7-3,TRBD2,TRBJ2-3,TGTGCCAGCAGCTTAACGGGTTTGGGACTAGCTGGGGATACGCAGTATTTT,CASSLTGLGLAGDTQYF
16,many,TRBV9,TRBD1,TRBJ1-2,TGTGCCAGCAGCGGAAGACAGGGGCCCCTTGGCTATGGCTACACCTTC,CASSGRQGPLGYGYTF
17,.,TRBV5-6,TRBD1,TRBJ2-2,TGTGCCAGCAGCGCGGGACAGGGGGCCGCGAACACCGGGGAGCTGTTTTTT,CASSAGQGAANTGELFF
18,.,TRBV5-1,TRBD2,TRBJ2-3,TGCGCCAGCAGAGTCCCTACTAGCGGGGGGGCGGGCACAGATACGCAGTATTTT,CASRVPTSGGAGTDTQYF
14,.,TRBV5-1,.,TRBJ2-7,TGCGCCAGCAGCCGGGACTTCCTCACCTACGAGCAGTACTTC,CASSRDFLTYEQYF
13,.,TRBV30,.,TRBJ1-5,TGTGCCTGGAGCACAGGGACGGATCAGCCCCAGCATTTT,CAWSTGTDQPQHF
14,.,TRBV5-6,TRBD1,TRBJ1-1,TGTGCCAGCAGAGACAGGACAGGGGACTTTTTGGCTTTCTTT,CASRDRTGDFLAFF
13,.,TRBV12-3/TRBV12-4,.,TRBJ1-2,TGTGCCAGCAGTTTAGGGGCAAGTAGAAGCTACACCTTC,CASSLGASRSYTF
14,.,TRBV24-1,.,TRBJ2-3,TGTGCCACCAGTGGCGCGGGTTCCACAGATACGCAGTATTTT,CATSGAGSTDTQYF
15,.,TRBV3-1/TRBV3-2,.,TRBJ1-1,TGTGCCAGCAGCCAAGATGTTAGAGGGAACACTGAAGCTTTCTTT,CASSQDVRGNTEAFF
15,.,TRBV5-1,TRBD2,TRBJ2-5,TGCGCCAGCAGCTTGGCGGCGGGGGGGCGGGAGACCCAGTACTTC,CASSLAAGGRETQYF
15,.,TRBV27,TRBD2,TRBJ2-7,TGTGCCAGCAGTTTATTAGCTAGCGGGAGCCACGAGCAGTACTTC,CASSLLASGSHEQYF
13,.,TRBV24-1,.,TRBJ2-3,TGTGCCACCAGTAGTAGCCTAACAGATACGCAGTATTTT,CATSSSLTDTQYF
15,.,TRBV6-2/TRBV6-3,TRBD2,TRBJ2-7,TGTGCCAGCAGTTGGACTAGCGGGGGACTATACGAGCAGTACTTC,CASSWTSGGLYEQYF
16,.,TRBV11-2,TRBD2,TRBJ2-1,TGTGCCAGCAGCTTAGAAGCAGCGGGGGGAGGCAATGAGCAGTTCTTC,CASSLEAAGGGNEQFF
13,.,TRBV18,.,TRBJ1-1,TGTGCCAGCTCATCCGGGATGGACACTGAAGCTTTCTTT,CASSSGMDTEAFF
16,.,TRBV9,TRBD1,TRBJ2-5,TGTGCCAGCAGCCTACGGACAGGGACTTTTTCAGAGACCCAGTACTTC,CASSLRTGTFSETQYF
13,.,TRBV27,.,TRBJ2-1,TGTGCCAGCATTGGGGGCGGATTCAATGAGCAGTTCTTC,CASIGGGFNEQFF
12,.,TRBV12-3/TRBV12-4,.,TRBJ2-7,TGTGCCAGCGGACATACGGGCTACGAGCAGTACTTC,CASGHTGYEQYF